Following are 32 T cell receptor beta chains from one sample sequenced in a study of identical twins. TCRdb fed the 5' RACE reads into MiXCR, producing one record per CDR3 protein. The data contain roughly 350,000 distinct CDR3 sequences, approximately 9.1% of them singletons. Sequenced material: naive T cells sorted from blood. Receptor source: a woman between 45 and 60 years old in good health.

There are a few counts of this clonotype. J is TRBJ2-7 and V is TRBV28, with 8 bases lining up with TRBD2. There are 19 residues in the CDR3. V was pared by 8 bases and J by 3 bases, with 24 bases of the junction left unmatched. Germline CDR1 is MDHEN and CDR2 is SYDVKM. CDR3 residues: CASLHPRWFGTRDHYEQYV. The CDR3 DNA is TGTGCCAGCCTCCACCCCCGGTGGTTCGGGACTAGGGATCACTACGAGCAGTACGTC.

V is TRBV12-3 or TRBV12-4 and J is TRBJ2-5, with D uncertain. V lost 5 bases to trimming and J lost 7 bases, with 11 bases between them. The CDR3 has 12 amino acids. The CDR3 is CASSPDLWTQYF. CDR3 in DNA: TGTGCCAGCAGTCCCGACCTATGGACCCAGTACTTC.

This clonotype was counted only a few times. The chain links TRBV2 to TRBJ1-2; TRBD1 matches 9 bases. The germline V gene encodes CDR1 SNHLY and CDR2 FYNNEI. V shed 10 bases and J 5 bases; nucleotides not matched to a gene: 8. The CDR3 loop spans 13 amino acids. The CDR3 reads CAIGTGLVYGYTF. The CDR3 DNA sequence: TGTGCCATCGGGACAGGGCTTGTATATGGCTACACCTTC.

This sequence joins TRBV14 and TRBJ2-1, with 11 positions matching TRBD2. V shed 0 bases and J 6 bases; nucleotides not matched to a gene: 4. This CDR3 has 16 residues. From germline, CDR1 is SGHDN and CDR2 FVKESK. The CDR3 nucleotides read TGTGCCAGCAGCCAAGATTTAGGACTAGCGGGCAATGAGCAGTTCTTC. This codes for CASSQDLGLAGNEQFF. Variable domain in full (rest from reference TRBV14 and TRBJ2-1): EAGVTQFPSHSVIEKGQTVTLRCDPISGHDNLYWYRRVMGKEIKFLLHFVKESKQDESGMPNNRFLAERTGGTYSTLKVQPAELEDSGVYFCASSQDLGLAGNEQFFGPGTRLTVL.

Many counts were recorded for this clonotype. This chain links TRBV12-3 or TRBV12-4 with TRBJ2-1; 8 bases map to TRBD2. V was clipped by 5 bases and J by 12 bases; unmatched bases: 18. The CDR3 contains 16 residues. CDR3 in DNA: TGTGCCAGCAGTGCCCTTGGACTAGCCGGCAATGAAGTGCAGTTCTTC. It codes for CASSALGLAGNEVQFF.

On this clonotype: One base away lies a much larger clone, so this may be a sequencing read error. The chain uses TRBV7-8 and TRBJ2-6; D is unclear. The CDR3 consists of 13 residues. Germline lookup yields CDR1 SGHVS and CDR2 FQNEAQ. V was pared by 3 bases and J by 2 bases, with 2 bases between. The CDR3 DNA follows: TGTGCCAGCAGCTTCGCTGGGGCCAACGTCCTGACTTTC. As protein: CASSFAGANVLTF.

CDR3 nucleotide sequence: TGTGCCAGCAGCTTAGTGGCTCATGCCCTGGACTACAATGAGCAGTTCTTC. This codes for CASSLVAHALDYNEQFF. The chain has TRBV11-2 and TRBJ2-1; D gene ambiguous. The CDR3 runs to 17 residues. Trimming took off 1 base at V and 3 bases at J, with 16 bases between the two ends. Germline values: CDR1 SGHAT, CDR2 FQNNGV.

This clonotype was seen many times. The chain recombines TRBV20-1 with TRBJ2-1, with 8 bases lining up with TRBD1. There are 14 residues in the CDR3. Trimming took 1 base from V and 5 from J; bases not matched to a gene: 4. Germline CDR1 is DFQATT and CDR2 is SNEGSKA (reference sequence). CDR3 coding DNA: TGCAGTGCTAGAGGGACAGGGAGGAACAATGAGCAGTTCTTC. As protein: CSARGTGRNNEQFF.

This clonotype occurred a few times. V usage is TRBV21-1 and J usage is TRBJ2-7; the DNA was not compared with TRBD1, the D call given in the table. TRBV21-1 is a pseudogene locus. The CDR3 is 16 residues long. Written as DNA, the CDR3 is TGTGCCAGCAGCAACCGACAGGAGGGGGTATGTGGTGAGCAGTACGTC. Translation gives CASSNRQEGVCGEQYV.

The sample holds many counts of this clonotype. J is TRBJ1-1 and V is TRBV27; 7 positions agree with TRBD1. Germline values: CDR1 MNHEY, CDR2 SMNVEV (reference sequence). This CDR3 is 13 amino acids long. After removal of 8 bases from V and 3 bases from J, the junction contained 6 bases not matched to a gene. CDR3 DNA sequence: TGTGCCAGCCTAAGGGGGCCTGACACTGAAGCTTTCTTT. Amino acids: CASLRGPDTEAFF.

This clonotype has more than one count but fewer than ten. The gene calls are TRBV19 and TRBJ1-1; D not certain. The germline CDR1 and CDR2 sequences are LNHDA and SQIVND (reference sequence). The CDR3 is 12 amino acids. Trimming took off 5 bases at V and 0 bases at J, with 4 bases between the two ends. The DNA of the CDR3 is TGTGCCAGTAGTGGCCTGAACACTGAAGCTTTCTTT. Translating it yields CASSGLNTEAFF.

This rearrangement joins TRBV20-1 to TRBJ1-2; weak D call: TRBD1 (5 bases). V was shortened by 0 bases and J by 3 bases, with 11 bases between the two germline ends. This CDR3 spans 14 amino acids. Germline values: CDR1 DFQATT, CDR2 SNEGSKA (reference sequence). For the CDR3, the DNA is TGCAGTGCTAGAGACCCACAGGAGTACTATGGCTACACCTTC. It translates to CSARDPQEYYGYTF.

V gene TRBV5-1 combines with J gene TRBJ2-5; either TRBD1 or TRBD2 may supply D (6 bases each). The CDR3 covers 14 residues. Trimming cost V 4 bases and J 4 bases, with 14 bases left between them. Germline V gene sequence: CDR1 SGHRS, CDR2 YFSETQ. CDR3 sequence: CASSTGAGGETQYF. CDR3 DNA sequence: TGCGCCAGCAGCACGGGGGCCGGGGGAGAGACCCAGTACTTC. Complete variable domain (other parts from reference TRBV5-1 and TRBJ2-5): KAGVTQTPRYLIKTRGQQVTLSCSPISGHRSVSWYQQTPGQGLQFLFEYFSETQRNKGNFPGRFSGRQFSNSRSEMNVSTLELGDSALYLCASSTGAGGETQYFGPGTRLLVL.

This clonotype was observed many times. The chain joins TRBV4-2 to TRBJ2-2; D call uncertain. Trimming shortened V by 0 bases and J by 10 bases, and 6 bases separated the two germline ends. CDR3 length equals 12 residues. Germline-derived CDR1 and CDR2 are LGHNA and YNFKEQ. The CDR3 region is CASSQDQPELFF. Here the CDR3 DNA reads TGTGCCAGCAGCCAAGATCAGCCGGAGCTGTTTTTT.

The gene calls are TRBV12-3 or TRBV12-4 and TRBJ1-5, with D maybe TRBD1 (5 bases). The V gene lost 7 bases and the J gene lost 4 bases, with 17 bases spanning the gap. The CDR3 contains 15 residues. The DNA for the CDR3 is TGTGCCAGCAAGGGAAATGTGGGGGAGAATCAGCCCCAGCATTTT. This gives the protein CASKGNVGENQPQHF.

CDR3 in DNA: TGCGCCAGCAGACTAGCGGGATTCAATGAGCAGTTCTTC. As protein: CASRLAGFNEQFF. The rearrangement links TRBV5-1 to TRBJ2-1; 10 bases are a match to TRBD2. This CDR3 spans 13 amino acids. The germline gives CDR1 SGHRS, CDR2 YFSETQ. With 5 bases clipped from V and 6 bases from J, the junction kept 2 bases outside the gene matches.

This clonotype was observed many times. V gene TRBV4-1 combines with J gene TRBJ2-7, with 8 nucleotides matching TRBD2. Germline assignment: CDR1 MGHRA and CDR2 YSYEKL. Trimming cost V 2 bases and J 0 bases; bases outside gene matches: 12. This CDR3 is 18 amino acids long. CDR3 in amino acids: CASSQSMSGSSSSYEQYF. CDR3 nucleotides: TGCGCCAGCAGCCAATCAATGAGCGGGAGCTCCAGCTCCTACGAGCAGTACTTC.

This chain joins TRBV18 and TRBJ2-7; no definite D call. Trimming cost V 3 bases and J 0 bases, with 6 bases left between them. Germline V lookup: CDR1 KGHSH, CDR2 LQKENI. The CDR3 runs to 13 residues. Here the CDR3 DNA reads TGTGCCAGCTCACCCGCAAGCTCCTACGAGCAGTACTTC. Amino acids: CASSPASSYEQYF.

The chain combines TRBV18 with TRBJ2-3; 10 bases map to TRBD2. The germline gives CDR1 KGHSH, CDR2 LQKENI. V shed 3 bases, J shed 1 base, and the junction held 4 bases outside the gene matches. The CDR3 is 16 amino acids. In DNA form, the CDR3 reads TGTGCCAGCTCACCGACGGGGACTAGCGGCACAGATACGCAGTATTTT. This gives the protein CASSPTGTSGTDTQYF.

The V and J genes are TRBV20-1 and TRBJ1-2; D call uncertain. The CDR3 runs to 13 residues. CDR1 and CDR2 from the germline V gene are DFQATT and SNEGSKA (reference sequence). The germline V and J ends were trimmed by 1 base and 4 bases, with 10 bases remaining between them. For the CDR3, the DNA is TGCAGTGCTAGAGTATCGGCGTCCTATGGCTACACCTTC. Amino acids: CSARVSASYGYTF.

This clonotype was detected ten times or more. The CDR3 spells CSAKGLNLRSEDEQYF. For the CDR3, the DNA is TGCAGTGCTAAAGGACTAAACCTAAGATCAGAGGACGAGCAGTACTTC. V is TRBV20-1 and J is TRBJ2-7, with a tentative D call TRBD2 (6 bases). This CDR3 has 16 residues. Trimming cost V 4 bases and J 5 bases, with 24 bases left between them. CDR1 and CDR2 (germline): DFQATT, SNEGSKA (reference sequence).

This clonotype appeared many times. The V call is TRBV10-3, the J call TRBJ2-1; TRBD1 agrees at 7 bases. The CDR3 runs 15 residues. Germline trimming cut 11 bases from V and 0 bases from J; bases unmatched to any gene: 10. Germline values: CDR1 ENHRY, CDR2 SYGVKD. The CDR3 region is CAAGQAQSSYNEQFF. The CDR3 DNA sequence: TGTGCCGCCGGACAGGCCCAGAGCTCCTACAATGAGCAGTTCTTC.

The CDR3 reads CASSRMLSSGNTDTQYF. CDR3 coding DNA: TGCGCCAGCAGCCGCATGCTCTCTAGCGGAAACACAGATACGCAGTATTTT. The chain recombines TRBV4-1 with TRBJ2-3; 7 bases agree with TRBD2. V was clipped by 4 bases and J by 2 bases; unmatched bases: 12. Germline V gene lookup returns CDR1 MGHRA and CDR2 YSYEKL. CDR3 size: 17 residues.

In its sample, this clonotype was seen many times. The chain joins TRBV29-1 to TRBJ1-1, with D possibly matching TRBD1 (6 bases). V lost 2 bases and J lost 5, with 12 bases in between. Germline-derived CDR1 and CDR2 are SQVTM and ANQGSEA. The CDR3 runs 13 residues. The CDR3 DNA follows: TGCAGCGTTGAACGGGGGGCTGGAACTGAAGCTTTCTTT. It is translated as CSVERGAGTEAFF.

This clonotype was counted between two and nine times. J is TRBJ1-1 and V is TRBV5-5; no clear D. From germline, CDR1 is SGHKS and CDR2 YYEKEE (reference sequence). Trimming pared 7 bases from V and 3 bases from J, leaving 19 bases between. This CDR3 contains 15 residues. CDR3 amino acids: CASELLWGGDTEAFF. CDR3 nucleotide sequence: TGTGCCAGCGAGTTGTTGTGGGGAGGCGACACTGAAGCTTTCTTT. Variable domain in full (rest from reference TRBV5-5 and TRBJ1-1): DAGVTQSPTHLIKTRGQQVTLRCSPISGHKSVSWYQQVLGQGPQFIFQYYEKEERGRGNFPDRFSARQFPNYSSELNVNALLLGDSALYLCASELLWGGDTEAFFGQGTRLTVV.

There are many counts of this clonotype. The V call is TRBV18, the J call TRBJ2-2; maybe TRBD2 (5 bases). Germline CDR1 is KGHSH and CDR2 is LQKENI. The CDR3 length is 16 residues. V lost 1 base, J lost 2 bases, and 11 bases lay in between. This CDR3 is CASSPLASGNTGELFF. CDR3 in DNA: TGTGCCAGCTCACCACTGGCGTCGGGAAACACCGGGGAGCTGTTTTTT.

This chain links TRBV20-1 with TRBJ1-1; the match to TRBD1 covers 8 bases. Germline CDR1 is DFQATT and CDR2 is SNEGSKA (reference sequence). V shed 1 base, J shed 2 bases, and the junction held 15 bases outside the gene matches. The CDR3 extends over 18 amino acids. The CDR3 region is CSARVMAKIGQGNTEAFF. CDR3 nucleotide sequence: TGCAGTGCTAGAGTCATGGCCAAGATCGGACAGGGAAACACTGAAGCTTTCTTT.

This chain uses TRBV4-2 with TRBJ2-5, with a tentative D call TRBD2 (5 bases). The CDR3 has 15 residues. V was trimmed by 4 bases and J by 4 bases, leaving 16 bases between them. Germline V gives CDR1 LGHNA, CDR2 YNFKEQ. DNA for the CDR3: TGTGCCAGCAGCCCCCGGACTGCCATGGGAGAGACCCAGTACTTC. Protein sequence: CASSPRTAMGETQYF.

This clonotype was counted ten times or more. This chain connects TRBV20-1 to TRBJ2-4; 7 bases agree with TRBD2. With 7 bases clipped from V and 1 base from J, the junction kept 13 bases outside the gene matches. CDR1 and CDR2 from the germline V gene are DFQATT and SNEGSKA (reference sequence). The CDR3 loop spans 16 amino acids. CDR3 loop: CSVGSGSRRAKNIQYF. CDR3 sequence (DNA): TGCAGTGTCGGTAGCGGGTCTCGAAGGGCCAAAAACATTCAGTACTTC.

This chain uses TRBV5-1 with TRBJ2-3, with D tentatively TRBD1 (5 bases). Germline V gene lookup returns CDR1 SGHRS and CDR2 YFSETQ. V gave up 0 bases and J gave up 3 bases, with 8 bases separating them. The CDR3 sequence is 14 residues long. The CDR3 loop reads CASSLEQETDTQYF. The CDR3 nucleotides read TGCGCCAGCAGCTTGGAACAGGAGACAGATACGCAGTATTTT. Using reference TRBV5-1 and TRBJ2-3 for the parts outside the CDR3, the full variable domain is KAGVTQTPRYLIKTRGQQVTLSCSPISGHRSVSWYQQTPGQGLQFLFEYFSETQRNKGNFPGRFSGRQFSNSRSEMNVSTLELGDSALYLCASSLEQETDTQYFGPGTRLTVL.

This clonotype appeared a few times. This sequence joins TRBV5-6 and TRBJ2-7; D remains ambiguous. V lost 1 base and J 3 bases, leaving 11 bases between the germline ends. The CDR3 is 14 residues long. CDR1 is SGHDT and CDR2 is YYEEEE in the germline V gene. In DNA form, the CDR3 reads TGTGCCAGCAGCTTGCAGGCGGCGGTCTACGAGCAGTACTTC. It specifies CASSLQAAVYEQYF.

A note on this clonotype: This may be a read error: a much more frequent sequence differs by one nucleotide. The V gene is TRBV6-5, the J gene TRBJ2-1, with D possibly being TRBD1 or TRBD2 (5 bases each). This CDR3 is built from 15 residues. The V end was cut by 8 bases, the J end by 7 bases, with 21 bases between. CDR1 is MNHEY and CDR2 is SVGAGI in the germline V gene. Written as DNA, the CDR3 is TGTGCCAGCTGTCCCCCGGGGATCAGGGTGAATGAGCAGTTCTTC. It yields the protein CASCPPGIRVNEQFF.